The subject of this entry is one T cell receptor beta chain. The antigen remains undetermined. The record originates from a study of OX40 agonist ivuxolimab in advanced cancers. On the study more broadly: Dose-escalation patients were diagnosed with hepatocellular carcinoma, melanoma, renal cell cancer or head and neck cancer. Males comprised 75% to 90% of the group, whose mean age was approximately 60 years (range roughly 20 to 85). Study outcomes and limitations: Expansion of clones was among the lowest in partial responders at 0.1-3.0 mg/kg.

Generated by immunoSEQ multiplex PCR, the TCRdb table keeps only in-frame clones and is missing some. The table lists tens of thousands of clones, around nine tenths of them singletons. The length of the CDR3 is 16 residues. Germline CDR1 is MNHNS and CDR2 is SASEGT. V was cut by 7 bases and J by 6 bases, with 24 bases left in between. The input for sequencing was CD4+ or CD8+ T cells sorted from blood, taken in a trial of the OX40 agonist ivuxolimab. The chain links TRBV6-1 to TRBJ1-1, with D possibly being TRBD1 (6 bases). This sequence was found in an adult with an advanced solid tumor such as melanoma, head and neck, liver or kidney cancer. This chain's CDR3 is CASNEMAVGAGAEAFF. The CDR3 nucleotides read TGTGCCAGCAATGAGATGGCGGTGGGGGCCGGTGCTGAAGCTTTCTTT.